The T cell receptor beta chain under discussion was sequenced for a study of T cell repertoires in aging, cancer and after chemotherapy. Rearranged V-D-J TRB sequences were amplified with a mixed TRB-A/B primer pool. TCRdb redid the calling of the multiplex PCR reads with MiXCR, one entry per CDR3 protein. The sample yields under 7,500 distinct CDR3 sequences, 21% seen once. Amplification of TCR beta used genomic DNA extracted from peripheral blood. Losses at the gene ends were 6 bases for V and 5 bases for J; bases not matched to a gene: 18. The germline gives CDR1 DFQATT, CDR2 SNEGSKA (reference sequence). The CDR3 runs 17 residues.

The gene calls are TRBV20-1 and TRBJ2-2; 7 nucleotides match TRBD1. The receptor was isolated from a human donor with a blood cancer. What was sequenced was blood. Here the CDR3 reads CSAKTPSTGHLTGELFF. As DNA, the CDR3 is TGCAGTGCCAAAACTCCATCGACAGGGCACCTGACCGGGGAGCTGTTTTTT.